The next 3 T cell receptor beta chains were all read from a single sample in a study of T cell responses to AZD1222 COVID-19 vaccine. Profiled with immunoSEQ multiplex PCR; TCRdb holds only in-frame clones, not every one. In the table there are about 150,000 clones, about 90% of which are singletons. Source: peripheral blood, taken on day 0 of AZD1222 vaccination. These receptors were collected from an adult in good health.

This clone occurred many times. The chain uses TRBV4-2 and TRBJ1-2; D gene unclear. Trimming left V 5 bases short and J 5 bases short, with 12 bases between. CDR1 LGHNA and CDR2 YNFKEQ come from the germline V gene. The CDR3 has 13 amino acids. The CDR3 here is CASSTRTEYGYTF. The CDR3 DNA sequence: TGTGCCAGCAGCACGCGGACGGAATATGGCTACACCTTC.

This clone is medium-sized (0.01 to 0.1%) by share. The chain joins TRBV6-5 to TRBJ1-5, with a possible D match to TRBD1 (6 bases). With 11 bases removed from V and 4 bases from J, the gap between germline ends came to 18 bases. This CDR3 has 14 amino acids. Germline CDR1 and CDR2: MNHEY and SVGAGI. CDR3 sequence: CAVLAGAWNQPQHF. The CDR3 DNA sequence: TGTGCCGTCTTAGCGGGGGCCTGGAATCAGCCCCAGCATTTT.

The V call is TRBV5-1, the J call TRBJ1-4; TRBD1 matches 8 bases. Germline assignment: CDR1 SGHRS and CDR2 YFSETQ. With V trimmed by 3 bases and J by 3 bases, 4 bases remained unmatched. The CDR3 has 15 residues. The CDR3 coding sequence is TGCGCCAGCAGCTCCTGGACAGGGTCTAATGAAAAACTGTTTTTT. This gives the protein CASSSWTGSNEKLFF.